This T cell receptor beta chain originates from a study of post-analysis software for immune sequencing data. Study-level points and caveats: Higher frequency in patients than in controls was seen for about five TRBV segments, with TRBV5-6, TRBV5-1 and TRBV20-1 among them. Multiple sclerosis was associated with a significant reduction in normalized Chao1 diversity relative to controls.

cDNA libraries for TCR beta contained unique molecular identifiers. Using its own MiXCR run on the PCR reads, TCRdb lists one record per CDR3 protein. The sample lists 650,000 to 900,000 distinct CDR3 sequences, about 45% occurring once. This clonotype is a singleton in its sample. The antigen is unknown. Looked up from germline, CDR1 is KGHDR and CDR2 is SFDVKD. The V end was cut by 3 bases, the J end by 8 bases, with 12 bases between. The CDR3 has 14 amino acids. What was sequenced was blood. The chain links TRBV24-1 to TRBJ1-4; tentative D call: TRBD1 (5 bases). The origin of this receptor is a girl aged 10 to 17 with multiple sclerosis. The CDR3: CATSDRRQSEKLFF. CDR3 sequence (DNA): TGTGCCACCAGTGATCGCAGACAGTCCGAAAAACTGTTTTTT.